The entry below describes one TCR beta chain. The data are from a study of blood T cell repertoires in COVID-19. Data came from immunoSEQ multiplex PCR; TCRdb stores just in-frame clones and leaves some out. This table holds about 220,000 clones, about four fifths found once. The CDR3 spans 14 residues. CDR1 and CDR2 from the germline V gene are SGDLS and YYNGEE. J was trimmed by 7 bases and V by 7 bases; bases with no gene match: 11. Material for sequencing was PBMCs or T cells enriched from blood (not recorded which). The chain has TRBV9 and TRBJ2-1, with 7 bases identical to TRBD2. The clonotype comes from a woman between 35 and 50 years old with acute COVID-19. The CDR3 spells CASSLAPEPNEQFF. DNA for the CDR3: TGTGCCAGCTCACTAGCGCCGGAGCCAAATGAGCAGTTCTTC.